This TCR beta chain was identified during a study of T cell clonotyping in hematopoietic cell transplantation. Points from the study as a whole: Pathologically expanded recipient clonotypes increased progressively from day 30 to day 180 as diversity fell. At the given depth, recipient repertoires were over 95% de novo clonotypes.

Germline V lookup: CDR1 KGHSH, CDR2 LQKENI. Trimming cost V 2 bases and J 8 bases, with 12 bases left between them. The length of the CDR3 is 14 residues. Generated by immunoSEQ multiplex PCR, the TCRdb table keeps only in-frame clones and is missing some. The sample lists approximately 5,100 clones; about nine tenths were seen once. Details on this clone: The antigen is unknown.

The receptor was isolated from a middle-aged man in good health. Some clones in this sample may be carry-over from other donors' samples. This chain uses TRBV18 with TRBJ1-4, with D perhaps matching TRBD1 (5 bases). The sequencing sample was made of peripheral blood mononuclear cells. CDR3 DNA sequence: TGTGCCAGCTCACCATTCTGGACACTAGAAAAACTGTTTTTT. Translating it yields CASSPFWTLEKLFF. The complete variable domain, with remaining parts taken from reference TRBV18 and TRBJ1-4, reads NAGVMQNPRHLVRRRGQEARLRCSPMKGHSHVYWYRQLPEEGLKFMVYLQKENIIDESGMPKERFSAEFPKEGPSILRIQQVVRGDSAAYFCASSPFWTLEKLFFGSGTQLSVL.